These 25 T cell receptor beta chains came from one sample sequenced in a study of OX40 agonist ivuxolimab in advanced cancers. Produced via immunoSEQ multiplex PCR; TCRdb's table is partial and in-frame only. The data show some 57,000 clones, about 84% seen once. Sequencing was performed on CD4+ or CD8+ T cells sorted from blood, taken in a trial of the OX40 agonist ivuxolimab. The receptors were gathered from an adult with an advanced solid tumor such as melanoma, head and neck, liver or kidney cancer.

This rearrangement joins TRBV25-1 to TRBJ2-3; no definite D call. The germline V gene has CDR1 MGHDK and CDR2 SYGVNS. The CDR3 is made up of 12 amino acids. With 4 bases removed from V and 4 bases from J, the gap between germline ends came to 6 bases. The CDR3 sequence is CASSVVADTQYF. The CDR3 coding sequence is TGTGCCAGCAGTGTTGTAGCAGATACGCAGTATTTT.

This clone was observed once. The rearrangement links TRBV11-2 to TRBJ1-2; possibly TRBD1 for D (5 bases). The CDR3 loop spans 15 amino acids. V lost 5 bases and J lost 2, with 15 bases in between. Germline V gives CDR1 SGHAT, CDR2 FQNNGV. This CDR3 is CASSPAGTQNYGYTF. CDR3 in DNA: TGTGCCAGCAGCCCCGCCGGGACGCAGAACTATGGCTACACCTTC.

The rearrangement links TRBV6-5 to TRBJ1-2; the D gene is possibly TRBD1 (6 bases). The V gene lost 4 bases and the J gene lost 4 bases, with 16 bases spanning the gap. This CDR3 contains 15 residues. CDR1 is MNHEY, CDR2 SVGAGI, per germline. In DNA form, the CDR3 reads TGTGCCAGCAGTTCTGGAGGGCCGACAGGCTATGGCTACACCTTC. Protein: CASSSGGPTGYGYTF.

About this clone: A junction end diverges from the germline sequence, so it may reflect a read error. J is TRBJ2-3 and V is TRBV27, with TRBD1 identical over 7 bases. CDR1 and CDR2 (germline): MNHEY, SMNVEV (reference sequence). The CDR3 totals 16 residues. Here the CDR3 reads CASSFSQQGGTDTQYF. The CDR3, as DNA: TGTGCTAGCAGTTTTTCACAGCAGGGGGGCACAGATACGCAGTATTTT.

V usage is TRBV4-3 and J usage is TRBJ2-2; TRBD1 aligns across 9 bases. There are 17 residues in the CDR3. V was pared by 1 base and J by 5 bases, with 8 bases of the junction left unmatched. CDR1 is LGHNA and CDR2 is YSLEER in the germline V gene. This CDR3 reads CASSQVPGQGSTGELFF. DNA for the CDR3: TGCGCCAGCAGCCAAGTACCGGGACAGGGCTCTACCGGGGAGCTGTTTTTT.

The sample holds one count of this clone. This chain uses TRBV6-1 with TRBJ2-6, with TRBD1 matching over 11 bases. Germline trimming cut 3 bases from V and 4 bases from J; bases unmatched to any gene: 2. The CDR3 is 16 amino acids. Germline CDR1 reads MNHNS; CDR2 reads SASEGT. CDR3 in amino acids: CASSEDRGRGANVLTF. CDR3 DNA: TGTGCCAGCAGTGAGGACAGGGGGCGCGGGGCCAACGTCCTGACTTTC.

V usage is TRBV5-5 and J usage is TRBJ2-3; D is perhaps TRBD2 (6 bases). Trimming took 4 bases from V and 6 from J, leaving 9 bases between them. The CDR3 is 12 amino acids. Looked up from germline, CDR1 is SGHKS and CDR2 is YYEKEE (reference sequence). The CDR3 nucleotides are TGTGCCAGCAGCCTTGGGGGGGATACGCAGTATTTT. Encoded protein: CASSLGGDTQYF.

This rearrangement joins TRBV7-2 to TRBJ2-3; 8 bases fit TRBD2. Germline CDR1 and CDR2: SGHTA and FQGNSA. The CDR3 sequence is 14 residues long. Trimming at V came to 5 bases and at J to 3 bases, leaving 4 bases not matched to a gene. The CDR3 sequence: CASSPGLGTDTQYF. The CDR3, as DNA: TGTGCCAGCAGCCCGGGACTAGGTACAGATACGCAGTATTTT. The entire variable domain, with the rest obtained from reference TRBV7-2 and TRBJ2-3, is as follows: GAGVSQSPSNKVTEKGKDVELRCDPISGHTALYWYRQSLGQGLEFLIYFQGNSAPDKSGLPSDRFSAERTGGSVSTLTIQRTQQEDSAVYLCASSPGLGTDTQYFGPGTRLTVL.

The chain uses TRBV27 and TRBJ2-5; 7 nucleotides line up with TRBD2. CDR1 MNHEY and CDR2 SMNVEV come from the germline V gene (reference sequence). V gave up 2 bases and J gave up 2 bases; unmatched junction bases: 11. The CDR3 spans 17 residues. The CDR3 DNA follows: TGTGCCAGCAGTTTAGTTGCCTCGGGCGGGGGTCAAGAGACCCAGTACTTC. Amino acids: CASSLVASGGGQETQYF.

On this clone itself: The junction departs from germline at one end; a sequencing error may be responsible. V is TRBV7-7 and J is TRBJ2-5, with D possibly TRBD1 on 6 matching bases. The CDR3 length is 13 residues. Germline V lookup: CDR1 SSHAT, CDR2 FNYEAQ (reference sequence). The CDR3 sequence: CASSQDSQETQYF. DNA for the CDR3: TGTGCTAGCAGCCAGGACAGCCAAGAGACCCAGTACTTC.

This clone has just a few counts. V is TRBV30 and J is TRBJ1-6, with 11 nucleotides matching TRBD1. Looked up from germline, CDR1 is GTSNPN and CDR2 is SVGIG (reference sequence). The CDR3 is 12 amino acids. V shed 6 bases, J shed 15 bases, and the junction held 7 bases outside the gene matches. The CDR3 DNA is TGTGCCTGCTCCCCGGGACAGGGGGACCTCCACTTT. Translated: CACSPGQGDLHF.

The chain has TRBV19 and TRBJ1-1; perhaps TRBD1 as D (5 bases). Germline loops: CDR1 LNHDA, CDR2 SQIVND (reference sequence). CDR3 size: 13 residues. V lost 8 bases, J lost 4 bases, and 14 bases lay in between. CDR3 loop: CASGGRQITEAFF. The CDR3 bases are TGTGCCAGTGGGGGAAGGCAGATCACTGAAGCTTTCTTT.

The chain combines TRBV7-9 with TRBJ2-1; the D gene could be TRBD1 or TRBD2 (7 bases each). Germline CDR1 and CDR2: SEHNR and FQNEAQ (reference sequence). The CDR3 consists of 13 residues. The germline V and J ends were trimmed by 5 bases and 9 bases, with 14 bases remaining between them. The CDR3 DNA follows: TGTGCCAGCAGCAGAGACAGGGAGGGTGAGCAGTTCTTC. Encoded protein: CASSRDREGEQFF.

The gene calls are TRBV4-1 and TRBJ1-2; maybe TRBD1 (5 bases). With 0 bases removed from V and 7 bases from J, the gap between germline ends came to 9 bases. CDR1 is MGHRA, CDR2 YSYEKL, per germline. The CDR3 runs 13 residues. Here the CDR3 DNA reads TGCGCCAGCAGCCAAGAGACAGTATCTGGCTACACCTTC. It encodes CASSQETVSGYTF.

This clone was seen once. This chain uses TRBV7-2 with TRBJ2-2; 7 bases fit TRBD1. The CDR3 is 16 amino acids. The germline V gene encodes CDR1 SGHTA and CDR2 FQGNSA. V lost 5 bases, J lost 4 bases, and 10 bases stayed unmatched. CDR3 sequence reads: CASSTDRVWRTGELFF. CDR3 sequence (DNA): TGTGCCAGCAGCACCGACAGGGTCTGGCGCACCGGGGAGCTGTTTTTT.

CDR3 coding DNA: TGTGCCAGCAGTGACGGGACGGAGACCTACGAGCAGTACTTC. Protein: CASSDGTETYEQYF. The genes are TRBV28 and TRBJ2-7, with D perhaps given as TRBD1 or TRBD2 (5 bases each). The CDR3 spans 14 residues. The V gene's germline CDR1 is MDHEN and CDR2 SYDVKM. The V and J ends lost 5 bases and 2 bases respectively, with 13 bases between them.

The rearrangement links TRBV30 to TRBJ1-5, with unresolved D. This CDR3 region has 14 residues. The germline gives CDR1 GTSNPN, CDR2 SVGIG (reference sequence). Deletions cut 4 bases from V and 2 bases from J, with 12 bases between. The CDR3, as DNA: TGTGCCTGGAATCGGGGTAGTGGCAATCAGCCCCAGCATTTT. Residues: CAWNRGSGNQPQHF.

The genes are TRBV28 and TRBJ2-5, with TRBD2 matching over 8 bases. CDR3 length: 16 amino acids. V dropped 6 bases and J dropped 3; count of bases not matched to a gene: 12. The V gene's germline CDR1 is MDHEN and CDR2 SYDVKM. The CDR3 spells CASSSTSAGREETQYF. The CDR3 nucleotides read TGTGCCAGCAGCTCGACTAGCGCGGGGAGGGAAGAGACCCAGTACTTC.

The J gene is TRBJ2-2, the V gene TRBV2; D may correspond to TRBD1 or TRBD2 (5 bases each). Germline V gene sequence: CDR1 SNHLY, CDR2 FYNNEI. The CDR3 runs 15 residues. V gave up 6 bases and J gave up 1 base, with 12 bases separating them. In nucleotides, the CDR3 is TGTGCCAGCAGCGTTGAGGGGAGGAACACCGGGGAGCTGTTTTTT. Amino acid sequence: CASSVEGRNTGELFF.

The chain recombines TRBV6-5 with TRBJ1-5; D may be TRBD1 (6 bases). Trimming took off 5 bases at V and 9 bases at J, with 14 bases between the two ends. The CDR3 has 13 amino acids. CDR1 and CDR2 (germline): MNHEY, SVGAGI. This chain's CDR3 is CASSLAGALPQHF. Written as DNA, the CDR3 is TGTGCCAGCAGTCTGGCGGGGGCCCTGCCCCAGCATTTT.

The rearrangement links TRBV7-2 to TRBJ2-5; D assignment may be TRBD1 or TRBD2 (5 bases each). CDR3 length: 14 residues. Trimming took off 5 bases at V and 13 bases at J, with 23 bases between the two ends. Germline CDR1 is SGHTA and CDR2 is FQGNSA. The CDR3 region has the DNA TGTGCCAGCAGCCAGGTCTCGGGGCCCCGGGGTACGTACTTC. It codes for CASSQVSGPRGTYF.

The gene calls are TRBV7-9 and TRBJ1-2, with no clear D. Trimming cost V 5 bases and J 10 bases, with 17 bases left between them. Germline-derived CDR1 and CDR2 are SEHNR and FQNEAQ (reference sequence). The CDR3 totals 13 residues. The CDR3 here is CASSAPGAFAYTF. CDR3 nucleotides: TGTGCCAGCAGCGCTCCGGGCGCATTCGCCTACACCTTC.

CDR3 sequence (DNA): TGTGCCAGCAGCGTAGGAGGGGGGTACACCGGGGAGCTGTTTTTT. This gives the protein CASSVGGGYTGELFF. J is TRBJ2-2 and V is TRBV9; TRBD1 or TRBD2 may be the D gene (6 bases each). V gave up 0 bases and J gave up 3 bases, with 9 bases separating them. The CDR3 has 15 residues. In germline, CDR1 is SGDLS, CDR2 YYNGEE. Full variable domain (missing parts from reference TRBV9 and TRBJ2-2): DSGVTQTPKHLITATGQRVTLRCSPRSGDLSVYWYQQSLDQGLQFLIQYYNGEERAKGNILERFSAQQFPDLHSELNLSSLELGDSALYFCASSVGGGYTGELFFGEGSRLTVL.

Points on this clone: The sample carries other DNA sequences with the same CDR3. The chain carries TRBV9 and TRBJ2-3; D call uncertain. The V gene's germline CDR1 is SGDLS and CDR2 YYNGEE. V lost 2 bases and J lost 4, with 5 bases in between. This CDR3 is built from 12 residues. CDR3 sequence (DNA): TGTGCCAGCAGCGTTTCCGCAGATACGCAGTATTTT. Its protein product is CASSVSADTQYF. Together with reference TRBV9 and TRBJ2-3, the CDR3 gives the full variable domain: DSGVTQTPKHLITATGQRVTLRCSPRSGDLSVYWYQQSLDQGLQFLIQYYNGEERAKGNILERFSAQQFPDLHSELNLSSLELGDSALYFCASSVSADTQYFGPGTRLTVL.

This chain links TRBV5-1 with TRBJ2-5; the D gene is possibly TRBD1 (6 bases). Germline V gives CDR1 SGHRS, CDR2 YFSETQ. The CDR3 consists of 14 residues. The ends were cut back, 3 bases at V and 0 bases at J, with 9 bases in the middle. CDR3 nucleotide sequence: TGCGCCAGCAGCTGGACAGTGTACCAAGAGACCCAGTACTTC. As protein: CASSWTVYQETQYF.